The T cell receptor (beta chain) described here comes from a study of shared clonotypes between healthy human individuals. It was about 210 ng DNA, 28,000 or so T cell genomes, that sorted-subset replicate PCRs used. Clones were sequenced by immunoSEQ multiplex PCR, and TCRdb holds only the in-frame ones, with some missing. The sample has more than 500,000 clones, 95% to 97% seen once. General study results and limits: Researchers sampled only blood; tissue repertoires likely differ.

Among the donors, all were Caucasian adults who lived in Nashville, Tennessee. A remark on this clone: Its antigen is unidentified.

The V gene end was trimmed by 3 bases and the J gene end by 3 bases; junction bases not matched to a gene: 4. Germline-derived CDR1 and CDR2 are LNHNV and YYDKDF (reference sequence). The CDR3 totals 14 residues. The sample consisted of naive CD4+ T cells sorted from blood. Subset specified: CD45RA+ positively selected. The sequence was obtained from a woman in her 30s in good health. V is TRBV15 and J is TRBJ2-7, with 8 bases aligning to TRBD1. The CDR3 sequence is CATSRGQANYEQYF. The CDR3 nucleotides are TGTGCCACCAGCAGGGGACAGGCGAACTACGAGCAGTACTTC.